Detailed here is one TCR beta chain. Its antigen remains unknown. Some clones are missing from TCRdb's copy, which holds only in-frame ones; the method was immunoSEQ multiplex PCR. The sample shows approximately 68,000 clones, 60% to 85% of them seen only once. The CDR3 covers 14 residues. Germline CDR1 and CDR2: SGHRS and YFSETQ. With 0 bases removed from V and 7 bases from J, the gap between germline ends came to 13 bases. The ViraFEST assay expanded antigen-specific CD4+ T cells with viral peptide pools before sequencing. Upon completion of roughly ten days in culture, CD4+ T cells were isolated. Among the vaccine recipients, none had a prior SARS-CoV-2 infection, and nucleocapsid antibodies were negative. Half-medium exchanges with IL-2 medium took place on days 3 and 7. This entry comes from a study of vaccination effects on CD4 cells after COVID-19. Overall study findings and caveats: Healthy vaccinees had only 1 of 255 vaccine-induced clones cross-react with common cold coronaviruses.

The sequence came from a human donor who received a COVID-19 vaccine. The V and J genes are TRBV5-1 and TRBJ1-2, with D hard to call. The sample here was CD4+ T cells from PBMCs cultured with SARS-CoV-2 spike peptides, taken before COVID-19 vaccination. This CDR3 reads CASSLGGLESGYTF. The CDR3, as DNA: TGCGCCAGCAGCTTGGGGGGATTGGAGAGTGGCTACACCTTC.